Shown below are 20 T cell receptor beta chains from a single sample sequenced in a study of T cells after posttransplantation cyclophosphamide (dated by TCRdb to the mid-2010s). The sample's treatment or condition label, decoded: high-dose cyclophosphamide on days +3 and +4 as single-agent GVHD prophylaxis. Patients in the PTCy group got busulfan and fludarabine conditioning, a marrow graft from a related or unrelated donor, and cyclophosphamide on days +3 and +4. Libraries were constructed by the immunoSEQ multiplex PCR assay. TCRdb took this table from immuneACCESS and kept in-frame rearrangements with V and J called. Such tables lack part of the clones; where checked against another copy, unresolved V genes explain under half of the gap, and the rest is unexplained. This sample contains about 7,200 clones, none of which is a singleton. The top ten clones comprise 6% of the sample. The starting material was PBMCs, obtained after allogeneic stem cell transplant with posttransplant cyclophosphamide. The source is a female patient aged 50-59 years who received an allogeneic stem cell transplant from an unrelated donor, was CMV-positive, and had acute GVHD only. It is possible that, after a transplant, some T cells come from the graft donor.

This clone was counted ten times or more. This chain links TRBV27 with TRBJ2-2, with unresolved D. This CDR3 spans 14 amino acids. Germline CDR1 reads MNHEY; CDR2 reads SMNVEV (reference sequence). V dropped 5 bases and J dropped 2 bases, with 9 bases sitting between them. In DNA, the CDR3 is TGTGCCAGCAGTCGCGGTCTTAACACCGGGGAGCTGTTTTTT. It is translated as CASSRGLNTGELFF.

This clone was recorded many times. The chain joins TRBV28 to TRBJ2-2, with D possibly being TRBD2 (7 bases). V was trimmed by 10 bases and J by 0 bases, leaving 12 bases between them. The CDR3 consists of 14 residues. CDR1 MDHEN and CDR2 SYDVKM come from the germline V gene. CDR3 sequence (DNA): TGTGCCACGGGGGGCGGGGCGAACACCGGGGAGCTGTTTTTT. It translates to CATGGGANTGELFF.

This chain uses TRBV2 with TRBJ1-6; D is ambiguous. The V end lost 2 bases, the J end lost 8 bases, and 13 bases lay between the germline ends. The CDR3 runs to 15 residues. CDR1 is SNHLY and CDR2 is FYNNEI in the germline V gene. In DNA, the CDR3 is TGTGCCAGCAGTGAACCGGGAAGTAGGGATTCACCCCTCCACTTT. Amino acid sequence: CASSEPGSRDSPLHF.

This clone was counted many times. The chain is built from TRBV5-1 and TRBJ2-5; 8 nucleotides match TRBD2. The V and J ends lost 4 bases and 5 bases, in that order; junction bases with no gene match: 10. Germline V lookup: CDR1 SGHRS, CDR2 YFSETQ. The length of the CDR3 is 15 residues. Here the CDR3 reads CASSPRGGPGETQYF. CDR3 DNA sequence: TGCGCCAGCAGCCCCCGGGGGGGGCCGGGCGAGACCCAGTACTTC.

This clone showed up many times. The genes are TRBV27 and TRBJ1-1; D gene uncertain. Germline V gene data show CDR1 as MNHEY and CDR2 as SMNVEV (reference sequence). V shed 7 bases and J shed 1 base, with 4 bases lying between them. The CDR3 runs to 11 residues. The CDR3 sequence: CASIRNTEAFF. The CDR3 DNA reads as TGTGCCAGCATCAGGAACACTGAAGCTTTCTTT.

The J gene is TRBJ2-1, the V gene TRBV28; 7 nucleotides align to TRBD2. The length of the CDR3 is 18 residues. Losses at the gene ends were 2 bases for V and 2 bases for J; bases not matched to a gene: 12. Germline V gene sequence: CDR1 MDHEN, CDR2 SYDVKM. For the CDR3, the DNA is TGTGCCAGCAGTTTAATCCGGGACTACCCTACGGCCTACAATGAGCAGTTCTTC. Protein sequence: CASSLIRDYPTAYNEQFF.

There are many counts of this clone. The chain has TRBV28 and TRBJ2-1, with D possibly TRBD1 on 7 matching bases. The length of the CDR3 is 15 residues. Germline V gives CDR1 MDHEN, CDR2 SYDVKM. V was pared by 9 bases and J by 8 bases, with 23 bases between. The CDR3, as DNA: TGTGCCAGTTGGAGGGGGCGAAGTACCCCCCATGAGCAGTTCTTC. Encoded protein: CASWRGRSTPHEQFF.

This clone has more than one count but fewer than ten. This chain uses TRBV5-1 with TRBJ2-1; 10 nucleotides match TRBD2. CDR1 and CDR2 (germline): SGHRS, YFSETQ. This CDR3 spans 16 amino acids. The V gene end was trimmed by 5 bases and the J gene end by 2 bases; junction bases not matched to a gene: 7. CDR3 region: CASRRPSGSTYNEQFF. In nucleotides, the CDR3 is TGCGCCAGCAGAAGGCCTAGCGGGAGTACCTACAATGAGCAGTTCTTC.

This clone was counted many times. The J gene is TRBJ2-1, the V gene TRBV5-1, with 8 bases matching TRBD1. Trimming removed 0 bases from V and 8 bases from J; junction bases left unmatched: 7. The CDR3 extends over 15 amino acids. Germline V CDR1 and CDR2: SGHRS, YFSETQ. Here the CDR3 DNA reads TGCGCCAGCAGCTTGGGGCAGGGGGCGCAGTATGAGCAGTTCTTC. Translated: CASSLGQGAQYEQFF.

V and J are TRBV19 and TRBJ2-5; D unresolved. The J call is uncertain, as TRBJ2-7 better fits the DNA end. Germline V CDR1 and CDR2: LNHDA, SQIVND (reference sequence). The length of the CDR3 is 14 residues. The CDR3 reads CASTPRLSSYEQYF. The CDR3 DNA reads TGTGCCAGTACGCCGCGGCTATCCTCCTACGAGCAGTACTTC.

This clone was seen repeatedly, ten times or more. The J gene is TRBJ2-2, the V gene TRBV9; no reliable D call. Germline CDR1 reads SGDLS; CDR2 reads YYNGEE. CDR3 length: 15 residues. The V gene lost 0 bases and the J gene lost 0 bases, with 6 bases spanning the gap. The CDR3 region has the DNA TGTGCCAGCAGCGTAGGGGCAGCGAACACCGGGGAGCTGTTTTTT. This codes for CASSVGAANTGELFF. The whole variable domain, filled in from reference TRBV9 and TRBJ2-2, reads DSGVTQTPKHLITATGQRVTLRCSPRSGDLSVYWYQQSLDQGLQFLIQYYNGEERAKGNILERFSAQQFPDLHSELNLSSLELGDSALYFCASSVGAANTGELFFGEGSRLTVL.

This clone was observed at least ten times. CDR3 nucleotides: TGTGCCAGCAGCTTGGGGCCCGGGTCGATTAAGCGGTTCTTC. Translating gives CASSLGPGSIKRFF. The gene calls are TRBV5-8 and TRBJ2-1; D unclear. Germline CDR1 reads SGHTS; CDR2 reads YDEGEE. The CDR3 covers 14 residues. Trimming pared 0 bases from V and 15 bases from J, leaving 19 bases between.

Ten or more counts support this clone. V and J are TRBV21-1 and TRBJ2-5; TRBD2 is taken as the D call from the table, unchecked against the DNA. TRBV21-1 is a pseudogene. The CDR3 extends over 11 amino acids. CDR3: CASSLSETQYF. The CDR3 DNA is TGTGCCTCGAGTTTAAGCGAGACCCAGTACTTC.

This clone is medium-sized by share. This chain joins TRBV25-1 and TRBJ1-1; D gene uncertain. CDR1 is MGHDK, CDR2 SYGVNS, per germline. V lost 4 bases and J 0 bases, leaving 9 bases between the germline ends. This CDR3 comprises 14 residues. The DNA of the CDR3 is TGTGCCAGCAGTGTGACGGGGATGAACACTGAAGCTTTCTTT. Protein: CASSVTGMNTEAFF. Variable domain in full (rest from reference TRBV25-1 and TRBJ1-1): EADIYQTPRYLVIGTGKKITLECSQTMGHDKMYWYQQDPGMELHLIHYSYGVNSTEKGDLSSESTVSRIRTEHFPLTLESARPSHTSQYLCASSVTGMNTEAFFGQGTRLTVV.

The table lists this clone with many counts. Additional DNA sequences in this sample encode the identical CDR3. The chain joins TRBV9 to TRBJ2-3, with 8 bases identical to TRBD1. The CDR3 loop spans 15 amino acids. Germline-derived CDR1 and CDR2 are SGDLS and YYNGEE. The V gene end was trimmed by 3 bases and the J gene end by 4 bases; junction bases not matched to a gene: 7. The CDR3 region has the DNA TGTGCCAGCAGCGCAGGACAGGGTAGGCCAGATACGCAGTATTTT. Amino acids: CASSAGQGRPDTQYF.

This clone was detected ten times or more. The V gene is TRBV5-1, the J gene TRBJ2-7, with 14 bases that match TRBD2. The J segment lost 2 bases and the V segment lost 7 bases, leaving 8 bases of the junction unmatched. The germline CDR1 and CDR2 sequences are SGHRS and YFSETQ. The CDR3 is made up of 16 amino acids. CDR3 residues: CASRGLAGARPYEQYF. In DNA, the CDR3 is TGCGCCAGCCGGGGACTAGCGGGAGCCCGACCCTACGAGCAGTACTTC.

This clone was counted many times. This sequence joins TRBV27 and TRBJ2-2, with D maybe TRBD2 (6 bases). CDR3 length: 14 residues. CDR1 and CDR2 from the germline V gene are MNHEY and SMNVEV (reference sequence). The V and J ends lost 2 bases and 6 bases respectively, with 10 bases between them. CDR3 nucleotides: TGTGCCAGCAGTTTAGGTTCGGGAGCCGGGGAGCTGTTTTTT. This gives the protein CASSLGSGAGELFF.

To note about this clone: One junction end does not reproduce the germline sequence, and a read error may be involved. The chain links TRBV6-6 to TRBJ2-7, with 11 bases matching TRBD1. This CDR3 is 13 amino acids long. The V gene's germline CDR1 is MNHNY and CDR2 SVGAGI (reference sequence). CDR3 in amino acids: CASNQGQGAILDF. The CDR3, as DNA: TGTGCCAGCAACCAAGGACAGGGGGCGATTTTGGACTTC.

The V gene is TRBV7-2, the J gene TRBJ2-7; a possible D gene is TRBD2 (5 bases). This CDR3 is built from 16 residues. CDR1 is SGHTA and CDR2 is FQGNSA in the germline V gene. The ends were cut back, 5 bases at V and 0 bases at J, with 17 bases in the middle. The DNA of the CDR3 is TGTGCCAGCAGCACCGTTAAGAGGAGGAGCTCCTACGAGCAGTACTTC. This gives the protein CASSTVKRRSSYEQYF.

Ten or more counts support this clone. V is TRBV27 and J is TRBJ1-1, with 7 bases lining up with TRBD1. The junction had 2 bases not matched to a gene; V was cut back by 2 bases and J by 8 bases. Germline lookup yields CDR1 MNHEY and CDR2 SMNVEV (reference sequence). The CDR3 sequence is 12 residues long. CDR3 DNA: TGTGCCAGCAGTTTAGCAGGGGGGGAAGCTTTCTTT. As protein: CASSLAGGEAFF.